The 14 T cell receptor beta chains below all came from one sample that was sequenced in a study of low-dose radiotherapy and immunotherapy resistance in tumors. First-strand cDNA relied on TRAV- and TRBV-specific primers spanning alpha and beta chains. The authors amplified TCRs for around 20 PCR cycles with a constant-region primer and a V-primer adapter. TCRdb independently ran MiXCR on the reads; one entry per CDR3 protein. The table has tens of thousands of distinct CDR3 sequences, 15% to 20% seen once. Specified time point: before trial treatment. This specimen was PBMCs, taken before treatment. Receptors were obtained from a male donor with prostate cancer.

This clonotype was counted at least ten times. This chain joins TRBV5-1 and TRBJ2-3; perhaps TRBD2 as D (6 bases). V gave up 1 base and J gave up 2 bases, with 14 bases separating them. The CDR3 runs 16 residues. Per the germline V gene, CDR1 is SGHRS and CDR2 is YFSETQ. Written as DNA, the CDR3 is TGCGCCAGCAGCTTGCCGCCTAGCGAGTTCACAGATACGCAGTATTTT. This sequence encodes CASSLPPSEFTDTQYF.

This clonotype was seen repeatedly, ten times or more. The chain has TRBV4-1 and TRBJ2-7, with D unresolved. V was trimmed by 3 bases and J by 7 bases, leaving 16 bases between them. CDR1 MGHRA and CDR2 YSYEKL come from the germline V gene. The CDR3 is made up of 14 amino acids. CDR3 nucleotide sequence: TGCGCCAGCAGCCACCCCTGGGCATCCCGGGAGCAGTACTTC. Protein sequence: CASSHPWASREQYF.

This clonotype was observed at least ten times. The chain combines TRBV19 with TRBJ2-5; D not resolved. Trimming shortened V by 6 bases and J by 1 base, and 12 bases separated the two germline ends. Germline V gene data show CDR1 as LNHDA and CDR2 as SQIVND (reference sequence). The CDR3 is made up of 14 amino acids. In nucleotides, the CDR3 is TGTGCCAGTAGCCCCCCGGATTTCCAAGAGACCCAGTACTTC. This translates into CASSPPDFQETQYF.

The rearrangement joins TRBV6-6 to TRBJ2-2; D is undetermined. This CDR3 region has 14 residues. The V gene lost 9 bases and the J gene lost 1 base, with 12 bases spanning the gap. Germline CDR1 MNHNY, CDR2 SVGAGI (reference sequence). CDR3 amino acids: CASKTGENTGELFF. In DNA form, the CDR3 reads TGTGCCAGTAAGACTGGCGAGAACACCGGGGAGCTGTTTTTT.

There are many counts of this clonotype. The V and J genes are TRBV3-1 and TRBJ2-1, with D unresolved. Germline values: CDR1 LGHDT, CDR2 YNNKEL (reference sequence). This CDR3 region has 13 residues. V was cut by 4 bases and J by 8 bases, with 12 bases left in between. In nucleotides, the CDR3 is TGTGCCAGCAGCCCGGACGCCCGGCATGAGCAGTTCTTC. Protein: CASSPDARHEQFF.

This clonotype was seen more than once but under ten times. DNA for the CDR3: TGTGCCAGCTCACCAGGAGCACAGAACACCGGGGAGCTGTTTTTT. It is translated as CASSPGAQNTGELFF. This rearrangement joins TRBV18 to TRBJ2-2, with D uncertain. The CDR3 has 15 residues. V was cut by 2 bases and J by 1 base, with 8 bases left in between. Germline loops: CDR1 KGHSH, CDR2 LQKENI.

The gene calls are TRBV12-3 or TRBV12-4 and TRBJ1-2; TRBD1 matches at 7 bases. V trimming: 4 bases; J trimming: 4 bases; junction bases outside the gene matches: 3. This CDR3 is 13 amino acids long. The CDR3 coding sequence is TGTGCCAGCAGTTCGACAGGGCTCTATGGCTACACCTTC. This gives the protein CASSSTGLYGYTF.

The sample holds many counts of this clonotype. Compared with germline, one end of the junction differs, possibly owing to a read error. In nucleotides, the CDR3 is TGCGCCAGCAGCCCCCGGGGAGCGGCCTCCCACGAGCAGTACTTC. Its translation is CASSPRGAASHEQYF. This chain connects TRBV5-1 to TRBJ2-7, with TRBD2 as a possible D gene (5 bases). Germline loops: CDR1 SGHRS, CDR2 YFSETQ. This CDR3 comprises 15 residues.

This clonotype was picked up many times. The V gene is TRBV2, the J gene TRBJ2-1, with 9 bases identical to TRBD1. The CDR3 covers 15 residues. Germline V gives CDR1 SNHLY, CDR2 FYNNEI. The J segment lost 7 bases and the V segment lost 4 bases, leaving 8 bases of the junction unmatched. DNA for the CDR3: TGTGCCAGCAGTGTAGTACAGGGGGCTTCAAATGAGCAGTTCTTC. As protein: CASSVVQGASNEQFF.

The chain joins TRBV10-2 to TRBJ1-1; 9 bases are shared with TRBD1. Germline CDR1 reads WSHSY; CDR2 reads SAAADI. The junction had 6 bases not matched to a gene; V was cut back by 4 bases and J by 0 bases. The CDR3 has 16 amino acids. The CDR3 loop reads CASSVGQGFVNTEAFF. CDR3 coding DNA: TGCGCCAGCAGTGTGGGACAGGGATTTGTGAACACTGAAGCTTTCTTT.

In its sample, this clonotype was seen many times. One end of the junction varies from germline; a read error may be responsible. The rearrangement links TRBV30 to TRBJ2-7, with a tentative D call TRBD1 (5 bases). The CDR3 extends over 12 amino acids. Germline V CDR1 and CDR2: GTSNPN, SVGIG (reference sequence). The CDR3 protein is CAWSVKGPIPNF. The CDR3 coding sequence is TGTGCCTGGAGTGTAAAGGGGCCGATCCCTAACTTC.

In this sample, this clonotype turned up many times. The V gene is TRBV7-2, the J gene TRBJ1-2; no clear D gene. CDR1 is SGHTA and CDR2 is FQGNSA in the germline V gene. CDR3 size: 18 residues. V lost 0 bases, J lost 6 bases, and 23 bases lay in between. This chain's CDR3 is CASSLAWVARSSADGYTF. The CDR3 bases are TGTGCCAGCAGCTTAGCTTGGGTGGCGCGGTCAAGCGCGGATGGCTACACCTTC.

This clonotype was counted ten times or more. CDR3 loop: CASSPARDRGYNSPLHF. The CDR3 DNA sequence: TGTGCCAGCAGTCCAGCCCGGGACAGGGGATATAATTCACCCCTCCACTTT. The chain recombines TRBV6-6 with TRBJ1-6; TRBD1 agrees at 10 bases. The CDR3 has 17 residues. Per the germline V gene, CDR1 is MNHNY and CDR2 is SVGAGI (reference sequence). V lost 5 bases to trimming and J lost 4 bases; unmatched junction nucleotides: 8.

This clonotype was seen at least ten times. The gene calls are TRBV7-8 and TRBJ2-1; 13 bases map to TRBD2. From germline, CDR1 is SGHVS and CDR2 FQNEAQ. Trimming removed 5 bases from V and 9 bases from J; junction bases left unmatched: 7. This CDR3 spans 15 amino acids. CDR3 nucleotides: TGTGCCAGCAGCCTCACTAGCGGGGGGGCGTTTGAGCAGTTCTTC. Its protein product is CASSLTSGGAFEQFF. Variable domain in full (rest from reference TRBV7-8 and TRBJ2-1): GAGVSQSPRYKVAKRGQDVALRCDPISGHVSLFWYQQALGQGPEFLTYFQNEAQLDKSGLPSDRFFAERPEGSVSTLKIQRTQQEDSAVYLCASSLTSGGAFEQFFGPGTRLTVL.